One and the same sample provided the 3 T cell receptor beta chains below, sequenced in a study of T cell responses to AZD1222 COVID-19 vaccine. Clones were sequenced by immunoSEQ multiplex PCR, and TCRdb holds only the in-frame ones, with some missing. The sample comprises some 78,000 clones, around 82% of which are singletons, and approximately 1.2% rests with the top ten. The material was peripheral blood, obtained 28 days after the second AZD1222 dose. All receptors derive from an adult who received the AZD1222 COVID-19 vaccine.

This clone was found once. The chain has TRBV18 and TRBJ2-1, with a weak D call TRBD2 (5 bases). Germline V lookup: CDR1 KGHSH, CDR2 LQKENI. This CDR3 contains 18 residues. Trimming took 0 bases from V and 0 from J, leaving 15 bases between them. CDR3 sequence reads: CASSPPMSGRSSYNEQFF. The DNA of the CDR3 is TGTGCCAGCTCACCACCGATGTCGGGAAGGAGCTCCTACAATGAGCAGTTCTTC.

V is TRBV19 and J is TRBJ2-1; a weak D match, TRBD2 (7 bases). CDR1 is LNHDA and CDR2 is SQIVND in the germline V gene (reference sequence). V dropped 3 bases and J dropped 6 bases, with 24 bases sitting between them. The CDR3 has 18 residues. The CDR3 nucleotides are TGTGCCAGTAGTATTGAAAGGGGGGCTAGCGGTTACCGCAATGAGCAGTTCTTC. This gives the protein CASSIERGASGYRNEQFF.

The chain combines TRBV7-2 with TRBJ2-3; no clear D. Germline assignment: CDR1 SGHTA and CDR2 FQGNSA. CDR3 length equals 13 residues. The V end was cut by 5 bases, the J end by 1 base, with 7 bases between. The CDR3, as DNA: TGTGCCAGCAGCCCTGGGGGCACAGATACGCAGTATTTT. Its protein is CASSPGGTDTQYF.